A single sample is the source of the 18 T cell receptor beta chains below, sequenced in a study of beta chain features in type 1 diabetes. Study-level points and caveats: Researchers report that Type 1 diabetes patients had moderately but significantly shorter TCRB CDR3s across all four CD4+ subsets.

Expressed TCRB transcripts were sequenced after all isolated RNA was converted to cDNA. The protocol was immunoSEQ multiplex PCR, while the TCRdb copy is restricted to in-frame clones and leaves out a portion. The sample has roughly 220,000 clones; 16% are singletons. Their specific antigens are unknown. Specimen: naive CD4+ T cells from blood. These receptor sequences come from a man in his thirties or forties with type 1 diabetes.

This chain uses TRBV30 with TRBJ2-1, with 7 bases lining up with TRBD1. The CDR3 consists of 13 residues. V shed 4 bases, J shed 8 bases, and the junction held 8 bases outside the gene matches. Germline V gene sequence: CDR1 GTSNPN, CDR2 SVGIG (reference sequence). CDR3 in amino acids: CAWTQSTGYEQFF. Written as DNA, the CDR3 is TGTGCCTGGACCCAATCGACAGGGTATGAGCAGTTCTTC.

This clone has only a few counts. The rearrangement links TRBV30 to TRBJ2-1, with D possibly being TRBD2 (6 bases). V lost 6 bases and J lost 4, with 13 bases in between. The germline V gene encodes CDR1 GTSNPN and CDR2 SVGIG (reference sequence). This CDR3 is built from 13 residues. The CDR3 DNA is TGTGCCTGCACTACTAGCCTATACAATGAGCAGTTCTTC. Its protein is CACTTSLYNEQFF.

This clone was detected a few times. The chain recombines TRBV2 with TRBJ1-2; D gene ambiguous. There are 13 residues in the CDR3. V lost 7 bases and J 7 bases, leaving 16 bases between the germline ends. Germline V gene sequence: CDR1 SNHLY, CDR2 FYNNEI. CDR3 nucleotides: TGTGCCAGCACCTACCGGGAAAATCTTGGCTACACCTTC. Its translation: CASTYRENLGYTF. Drawing the rest from reference TRBV2 and TRBJ1-2, the complete variable domain is EPEVTQTPSHQVTQMGQEVILRCVPISNHLYFYWYRQILGQKVEFLVSFYNNEISEKSEIFDDQFSVERPDGSNFTLKIRSTKLEDSAMYFCASTYRENLGYTFGSGTRLTVV.

Only a few counts were recorded for this clone. The chain recombines TRBV7-2 with TRBJ2-2; D is unresolved. From germline, CDR1 is SGHTA and CDR2 FQGNSA. Between the trimmed V and J ends, which lost 3 bases and 1 base, there was a span of 9 bases. This CDR3 has 15 amino acids. The CDR3 DNA follows: TGTGCCAGCAGCTTGAATTGGGGGAACACCGGGGAGCTGTTTTTT. Translating it yields CASSLNWGNTGELFF.

A word on this clone: One end of the junction is discordant with germline, which a read error may explain. CDR3 bases: TGTGCTAGCAGCTTAACGCAGGGTCTAAGTGAGCAGTTCTTC. Translating it yields CASSLTQGLSEQFF. J is TRBJ2-1 and V is TRBV7-7; perhaps TRBD1 as D (5 bases). The CDR3 loop spans 14 amino acids. Per germline, CDR1 SSHAT and CDR2 FNYEAQ (reference sequence).

Only a few counts were recorded for this clone. The chain uses TRBV27 and TRBJ1-1; perhaps TRBD1 as D (5 bases). Trimming shortened V by 5 bases and J by 1 base, and 11 bases separated the two germline ends. Germline V gene sequence: CDR1 MNHEY, CDR2 SMNVEV (reference sequence). The CDR3 totals 14 residues. DNA of the CDR3: TGTGCCAGCAGTCGATTCAGGGAGAACACTGAAGCTTTCTTT. This encodes CASSRFRENTEAFF.

In its sample, this clone was seen a few times. The CDR3, as DNA: TGTGCCAGCACCTGGACAGGCGTTGAGCAGTACTTC. Translating it yields CASTWTGVEQYF. The chain joins TRBV28 to TRBJ2-7; 7 bases agree with TRBD1. The length of the CDR3 is 12 residues. Unmatched junction bases numbered 7, after V lost 7 bases and J lost 7 bases. CDR1 is MDHEN and CDR2 is SYDVKM in the germline V gene.

This chain connects TRBV4-1 to TRBJ2-7, with 11 bases identical to TRBD1. V dropped 0 bases and J dropped 4; count of bases not matched to a gene: 11. This CDR3 region has 18 residues. Germline V gives CDR1 MGHRA, CDR2 YSYEKL. This chain's CDR3 is CASSQDRSRTGGWYEQYF. The CDR3 nucleotides are TGCGCCAGCAGCCAAGATAGGTCCCGGACAGGGGGCTGGTACGAGCAGTACTTC.

The chain joins TRBV5-4 to TRBJ1-2, with D possibly TRBD1 on 6 matching bases. V lost 5 bases and J lost 4, with 15 bases in between. CDR1 is SGHNT and CDR2 is YYREEE in the germline V gene (reference sequence). There are 14 residues in the CDR3. The CDR3 loop is CASRPGTTIYGYTF. Written as DNA, the CDR3 is TGTGCCAGCAGACCCGGGACAACCATCTATGGCTACACCTTC.

The chain employs TRBV25-1 and TRBJ1-2, with TRBD1 matching 7 bases. The CDR3 spans 14 residues. Losses at the gene ends were 4 bases for V and 4 bases for J; bases not matched to a gene: 6. The germline gives CDR1 MGHDK, CDR2 SYGVNS. CDR3 sequence: CASSARQGSYGYTF. Written as DNA, the CDR3 is TGTGCCAGCAGTGCCCGACAGGGAAGCTATGGCTACACCTTC.

This clone was counted a few times. In DNA, the CDR3 is TGTGCCAGCAGTTCAGGACAGAGCTCTAATGAAAAACTGTTTTTT. It is translated as CASSSGQSSNEKLFF. The chain has TRBV27 and TRBJ1-4; D perhaps matches TRBD1 (6 bases). Germline V gene lookup returns CDR1 MNHEY and CDR2 SMNVEV (reference sequence). Trimming took off 4 bases at V and 3 bases at J, with 12 bases between the two ends. The CDR3 consists of 15 residues.

The chain joins TRBV29-1 to TRBJ2-3, with TRBD2 identical over 9 bases. The CDR3 consists of 13 residues. CDR1 and CDR2 from the germline V gene are SQVTM and ANQGSEA. V lost 6 bases to trimming and J lost 4 bases; unmatched junction nucleotides: 5. CDR3 amino acids: CSVSGRSSDTQYF. CDR3 nucleotide sequence: TGCAGCGTGAGCGGGAGGTCTTCAGATACGCAGTATTTT.

The rearrangement uses TRBV29-1 and TRBJ2-1; D perhaps matches TRBD2 (6 bases). V lost 6 bases and J 8 bases, leaving 20 bases between the germline ends. The CDR3 is made up of 14 amino acids. CDR1 and CDR2 (germline): SQVTM, ANQGSEA. The CDR3 loop reads CSVGRLVSRHEQFF. Written as DNA, the CDR3 is TGCAGCGTGGGGCGACTAGTATCACGTCATGAGCAGTTCTTC.

This clone was observed a handful of times. The chain uses TRBV7-2 and TRBJ1-5; D is perhaps TRBD1 (5 bases). The germline V gene has CDR1 SGHTA and CDR2 FQGNSA. This CDR3 spans 13 amino acids. V was clipped by 4 bases and J by 4 bases, with 8 bases between them. CDR3 protein: CASSWDGNQPQHF. The CDR3 nucleotides are TGTGCCAGCAGCTGGGACGGAAATCAGCCCCAGCATTTT. Full variable domain (rest looked up from reference TRBV7-2 and TRBJ1-5): GAGVSQSPSNKVTEKGKDVELRCDPISGHTALYWYRQSLGQGLEFLIYFQGNSAPDKSGLPSDRFSAERTGGSVSTLTIQRTQQEDSAVYLCASSWDGNQPQHFGDGTRLSIL.

This clone was detected a few times. This rearrangement joins TRBV23-1 to TRBJ1-2; TRBD1 aligns across 7 bases. TRBV23-1 is an open reading frame whose function is uncertain. Trimming took 4 bases from V and 7 from J; bases not matched to a gene: 6. The CDR3 runs 13 residues. Written as DNA, the CDR3 is TGCGCCAGCAGTCTTTCAGGGGGTAGTGGCTACACCTTC. Translation gives CASSLSGGSGYTF.

This clone has more than one count but fewer than ten. The rearrangement uses TRBV28 and TRBJ1-2; TRBD1 aligns across 8 bases. Germline CDR1 reads MDHEN; CDR2 reads SYDVKM. The CDR3 loop spans 15 amino acids. Trimming removed 7 bases from V and 3 bases from J; junction bases left unmatched: 10. The CDR3 loop is CASTSQQGVHYGYTF. Written as DNA, the CDR3 is TGTGCCAGCACATCACAACAGGGGGTACACTATGGCTACACCTTC.

The V call is TRBV29-1, the J call TRBJ2-7; D is ambiguous. Looked up from germline, CDR1 is SQVTM and CDR2 is ANQGSEA. The CDR3 contains 16 residues. The V end lost 5 bases, the J end lost 0 bases, and 20 bases lay between the germline ends. The CDR3 nucleotides are TGCAGCGTTAAAGGGTCGAGATATACACTCTCCTACGAGCAGTACTTC. The encoded protein is CSVKGSRYTLSYEQYF.

There are a few counts of this clone. The chain carries TRBV30 and TRBJ2-1; 8 nucleotides match TRBD2. Germline V CDR1 and CDR2: GTSNPN, SVGIG (reference sequence). V lost 2 bases and J lost 12; bases outside the gene matches: 12. The CDR3 sequence is 14 residues long. In nucleotides, the CDR3 is TGTGCCTGGAGTCACATGAATAGCGGGAAGGTGCAGTTCTTC. Encoded protein: CAWSHMNSGKVQFF.